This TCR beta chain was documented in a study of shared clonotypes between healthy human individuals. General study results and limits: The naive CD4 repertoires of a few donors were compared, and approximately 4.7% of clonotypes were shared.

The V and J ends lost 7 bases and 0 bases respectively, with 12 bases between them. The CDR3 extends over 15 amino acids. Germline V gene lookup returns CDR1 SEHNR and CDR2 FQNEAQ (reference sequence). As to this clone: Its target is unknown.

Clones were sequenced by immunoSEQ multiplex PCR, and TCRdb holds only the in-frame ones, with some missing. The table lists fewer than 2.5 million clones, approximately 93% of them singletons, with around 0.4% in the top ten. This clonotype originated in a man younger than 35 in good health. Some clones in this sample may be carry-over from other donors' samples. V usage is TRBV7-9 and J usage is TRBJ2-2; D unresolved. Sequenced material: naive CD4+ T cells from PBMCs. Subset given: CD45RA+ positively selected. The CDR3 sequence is CASTPRTANTGELFF. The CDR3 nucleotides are TGTGCCAGCACTCCTAGGACGGCGAACACCGGGGAGCTGTTTTTT.